Each of the 20 T cell receptor beta chains below was sequenced from the same sample in a study of cytomegalovirus exposure and HLA in healthy donors. PCR was performed using 60 Vbeta and 13 Jbeta primers. Assay: immunoSEQ multiplex PCR; the TCRdb copy retains only in-frame clones and omits some. In the table there are some 80,000 clones, around 79% of which are singletons. Sequencing input: PBMCs. These receptors came from a man aged 18 to 35 in good health and CMV-seropositive.

The CDR3 nucleotides are TGTGCCAGCAGTTACAGTCCCCTCTACGAGCAGTACTTC. As protein: CASSYSPLYEQYF. The chain carries TRBV7-9 and TRBJ2-7; no firm D call. V was cut by 6 bases and J by 3 bases, with 12 bases left in between. The CDR3 has 13 amino acids. Germline assignment: CDR1 SEHNR and CDR2 FQNEAQ (reference sequence).

The chain is built from TRBV29-1 and TRBJ2-7; 15 bases are a match to TRBD2. CDR3 length: 17 residues. Germline-derived CDR1 and CDR2 are SQVTM and ANQGSEA. Trimming cost V 6 bases and J 2 bases; bases outside gene matches: 11. The CDR3 region has the DNA TGCAGCGTGGCGCTCGGGACTAGCGGGAGGCATGCCTACGAGCAGTACTTC. As protein: CSVALGTSGRHAYEQYF.

V usage is TRBV18 and J usage is TRBJ2-7; 10 bases align to TRBD2. The CDR3 loop spans 15 amino acids. The V gene's germline CDR1 is KGHSH and CDR2 LQKENI. V dropped 3 bases and J dropped 4; count of bases not matched to a gene: 6. Here the CDR3 reads CASSPPSGSSYEQYF. The CDR3 nucleotides are TGTGCCAGCTCACCTCCTAGCGGGAGTTCTTACGAGCAGTACTTC.

The chain employs TRBV7-9 and TRBJ2-1; possibly TRBD2 for D (5 bases). The V and J ends lost 4 bases and 9 bases respectively, with 25 bases between them. The CDR3 consists of 17 residues. In germline, CDR1 is SEHNR, CDR2 FQNEAQ (reference sequence). In nucleotides, the CDR3 is TGTGCCAGCAGCTCATCGGTCCGGAGTCACCCTCGGGGTGAGCAGTTCTTC. It translates to CASSSSVRSHPRGEQFF. The whole variable domain, filled in from reference TRBV7-9 and TRBJ2-1, reads DTGVSQNPRHKITKRGQNVTFRCDPISEHNRLYWYRQTLGQGPEFLTYFQNEAQLEKSRLLSDRFSAERPKGSFSTLEIQRTEQGDSAMYLCASSSSVRSHPRGEQFFGPGTRLTVL.

This clone was counted once. The rearrangement uses TRBV7-9 and TRBJ1-2; possibly TRBD1 for D (6 bases). Trimming left V 3 bases short and J 5 bases short, with 13 bases between. The CDR3 loop spans 14 amino acids. Germline CDR1 reads SEHNR; CDR2 reads FQNEAQ (reference sequence). The CDR3 protein is CASSFDRTAYGYTF. DNA for the CDR3: TGTGCCAGCAGCTTTGATCGGACAGCTTATGGCTACACCTTC. The variable domain in full, completed from reference TRBV7-9 and TRBJ1-2, reads DTGVSQNPRHKITKRGQNVTFRCDPISEHNRLYWYRQTLGQGPEFLTYFQNEAQLEKSRLLSDRFSAERPKGSFSTLEIQRTEQGDSAMYLCASSFDRTAYGYTFGSGTRLTVV.

This clone came up a few times. One end of the junction does not line up with germline, which may come from a read error. The chain is built from TRBV5-3 and TRBJ1-1; no clear D gene. TRBV5-3 is reported as an ORF; its role is uncertain. The CDR3 is made up of 11 amino acids. The CDR3 coding sequence is TGTGCCAGAAGCCCCACTAACTCTCCCGACTTT. This encodes CARSPTNSPDF.

The V gene is TRBV7-6, the J gene TRBJ2-2, with TRBD2 matching over 10 bases. Losses at the gene ends were 3 bases for V and 4 bases for J; bases not matched to a gene: 5. The CDR3 is made up of 16 amino acids. Germline V gene data show CDR1 as SGHVS and CDR2 as FNYEAQ. DNA for the CDR3: TGTGCCAGCAGCTTGAGTCTAGCGGGAGTCACCGGGGAGCTGTTTTTT. This translates into CASSLSLAGVTGELFF.

The chain carries TRBV28 and TRBJ1-2; D is undetermined. V was clipped by 3 bases and J by 2 bases, with 4 bases between them. This CDR3 has 12 amino acids. Germline lookup yields CDR1 MDHEN and CDR2 SYDVKM. As DNA, the CDR3 is TGTGCCAGCAGTTTCTCGAACTATGGCTACACCTTC. It translates to CASSFSNYGYTF.

The chain carries TRBV28 and TRBJ2-5; D unclear. CDR3 length: 15 residues. Germline CDR1 reads MDHEN; CDR2 reads SYDVKM. V dropped 6 bases and J dropped 2 bases, with 16 bases sitting between them. The CDR3 spells CASSEALSSQETQYF. CDR3 bases: TGTGCCAGCAGCGAGGCGCTAAGCTCACAAGAGACCCAGTACTTC. The variable domain in full, completed from reference TRBV28 and TRBJ2-5, reads DVKVTQSSRYLVKRTGEKVFLECVQDMDHENMFWYRQDPGLGLRLIYFSYDVKMKEKGDIPEGYSVSREKKERFSLILESASTNQTSMYLCASSEALSSQETQYFGPGTRLLVL.

The gene calls are TRBV6-5 and TRBJ1-4, with D unclear. CDR1 is MNHEY, CDR2 SVGAGI, per germline. The V and J ends lost 5 bases and 6 bases respectively, with 10 bases between them. CDR3 length: 13 amino acids. The CDR3 here is CASSRGIHEKLFF. DNA for the CDR3: TGTGCCAGCAGTCGCGGGATCCATGAAAAACTGTTTTTT.

CDR3: CASSFTLSSYEQYF. The DNA for the CDR3 is TGTGCCAGCAGTTTCACTTTGAGCTCCTACGAGCAGTACTTC. This chain connects TRBV6-5 to TRBJ2-7; no reliable D call. The CDR3 spans 14 residues. V lost 4 bases, J lost 0 bases, and 10 bases lay in between. Looked up from germline, CDR1 is MNHEY and CDR2 is SVGAGI.

The rearrangement uses TRBV6-1 and TRBJ1-4; TRBD1 aligns across 8 bases. CDR1 is MNHNS and CDR2 is SASEGT in the germline V gene. The CDR3 runs 14 residues. Trimming took 7 bases from V and 8 from J; bases not matched to a gene: 9. In DNA form, the CDR3 reads TGTGCCAGCACGACCGGACAGGGTAACGAAAAACTGTTTTTT. It encodes CASTTGQGNEKLFF.

This chain connects TRBV4-1 to TRBJ1-1; D unclear. From germline, CDR1 is MGHRA and CDR2 YSYEKL. This CDR3 has 15 residues. Trimming left V 1 base short and J 1 base short, with 10 bases between. CDR3: CASSQGPGKNTEAFF. CDR3 nucleotide sequence: TGCGCCAGCAGCCAAGGGCCGGGAAAGAACACTGAAGCTTTCTTT.

The gene calls are TRBV6-6 and TRBJ1-1; no definite D call. Germline V gene sequence: CDR1 MNHNY, CDR2 SVGAGI (reference sequence). V was clipped by 2 bases and J by 8 bases, with 9 bases between them. This CDR3 is built from 12 residues. CDR3: CASSYLKAEAFF. The CDR3 DNA reads TGTGCCAGCAGTTACCTTAAAGCCGAAGCTTTCTTT.

This clone has just one count. V is TRBV19 and J is TRBJ2-1; D call uncertain. Germline-derived CDR1 and CDR2 are LNHDA and SQIVND (reference sequence). Trimming took off 5 bases at V and 0 bases at J, with 5 bases between the two ends. The CDR3 is made up of 13 amino acids. DNA for the CDR3: TGTGCCAGTAGTGTCGGCTCCTACAATGAGCAGTTCTTC. It specifies CASSVGSYNEQFF.

The CDR3 bases are TGCGCCAGCAGCCAGACAGCTTTCTACGAGCAGTACTTC. The encoded protein is CASSQTAFYEQYF. V and J are TRBV4-1 and TRBJ2-7, with a tentative D call TRBD1 (5 bases). This CDR3 has 13 amino acids. V lost 3 bases to trimming and J lost 3 bases, with 9 bases between them. The germline CDR1 and CDR2 sequences are MGHRA and YSYEKL.

The chain combines TRBV2 with TRBJ1-1; no clear D gene. The germline V and J ends were trimmed by 5 bases and 4 bases, with 11 bases remaining between them. Looked up from germline, CDR1 is SNHLY and CDR2 is FYNNEI. This CDR3 spans 13 amino acids. Here the CDR3 reads CASSYDSSTEAFF. The DNA for the CDR3 is TGTGCCAGCAGTTACGACTCAAGCACTGAAGCTTTCTTT.

The J gene is TRBJ2-7, the V gene TRBV28; TRBD1 might be the D (6 bases). CDR1 MDHEN and CDR2 SYDVKM come from the germline V gene. Trimming took off 6 bases at V and 3 bases at J, with 15 bases between the two ends. The CDR3 loop spans 14 amino acids. CDR3: CASRGPGAGYEQYF. The CDR3 DNA reads TGTGCCAGCAGGGGACCAGGGGCCGGCTACGAGCAGTACTTC.

The V gene is TRBV28, the J gene TRBJ2-3; the match to TRBD2 covers 12 bases. The CDR3 length is 16 residues. V was clipped by 3 bases and J by 8 bases; unmatched bases: 9. The germline V gene has CDR1 MDHEN and CDR2 SYDVKM. CDR3 protein: CASSLWTSGKGGTQYF. CDR3 nucleotides: TGTGCCAGCAGTTTGTGGACTAGCGGGAAAGGGGGTACGCAGTATTTT.

V gene TRBV9 combines with J gene TRBJ1-2, with D uncertain. Deletions cut 5 bases from V and 0 bases from J, with 11 bases between. Per germline, CDR1 SGDLS and CDR2 YYNGEE. This CDR3 has 14 residues. The CDR3 sequence is CASSRSGTNYGYTF. CDR3 DNA sequence: TGTGCCAGCAGTAGAAGTGGTACTAACTATGGCTACACCTTC.